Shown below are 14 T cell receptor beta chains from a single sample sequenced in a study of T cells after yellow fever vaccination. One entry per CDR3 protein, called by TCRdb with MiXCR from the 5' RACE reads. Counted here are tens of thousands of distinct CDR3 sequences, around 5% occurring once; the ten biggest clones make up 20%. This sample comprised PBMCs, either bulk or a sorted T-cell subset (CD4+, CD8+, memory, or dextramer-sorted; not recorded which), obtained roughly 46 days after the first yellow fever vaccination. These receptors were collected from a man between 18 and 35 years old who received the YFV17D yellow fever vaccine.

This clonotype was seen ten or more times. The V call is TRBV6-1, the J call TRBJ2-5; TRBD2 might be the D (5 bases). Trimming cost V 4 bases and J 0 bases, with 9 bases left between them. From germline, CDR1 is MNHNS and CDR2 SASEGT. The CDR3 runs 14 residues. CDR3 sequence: CASSAGGDQETQYF. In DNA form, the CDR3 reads TGTGCCAGCAGTGCCGGAGGAGACCAAGAGACCCAGTACTTC.

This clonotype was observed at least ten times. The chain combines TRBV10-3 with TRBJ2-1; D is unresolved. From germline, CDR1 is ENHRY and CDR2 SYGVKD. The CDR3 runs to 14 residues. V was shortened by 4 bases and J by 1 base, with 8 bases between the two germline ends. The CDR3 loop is CAISGGPSYNEQFF. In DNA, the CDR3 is TGTGCCATCAGTGGGGGTCCTTCCTACAATGAGCAGTTCTTC.

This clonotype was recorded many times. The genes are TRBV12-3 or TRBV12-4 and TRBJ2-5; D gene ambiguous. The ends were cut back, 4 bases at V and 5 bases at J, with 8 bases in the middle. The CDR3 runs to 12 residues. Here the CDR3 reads CASSSPMETQYF. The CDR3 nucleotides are TGTGCCAGCAGTTCCCCTATGGAGACCCAGTACTTC.

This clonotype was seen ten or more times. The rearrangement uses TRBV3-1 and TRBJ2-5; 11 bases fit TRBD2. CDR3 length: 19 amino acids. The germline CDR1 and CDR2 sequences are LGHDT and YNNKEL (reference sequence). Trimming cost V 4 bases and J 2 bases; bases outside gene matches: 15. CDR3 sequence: CASSLGGWTSGREQETQYF. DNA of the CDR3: TGTGCCAGCAGCCTTGGCGGGTGGACTAGCGGGCGTGAACAAGAGACCCAGTACTTC.

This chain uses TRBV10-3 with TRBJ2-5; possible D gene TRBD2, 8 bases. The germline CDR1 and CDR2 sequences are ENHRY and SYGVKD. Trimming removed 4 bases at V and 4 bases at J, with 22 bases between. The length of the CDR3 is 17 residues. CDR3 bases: TGTGCCATCAGTGCCGGTCGGGGGGGCGGGGACAGAGAGACCCAGTACTTC. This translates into CAISAGRGGGDRETQYF.

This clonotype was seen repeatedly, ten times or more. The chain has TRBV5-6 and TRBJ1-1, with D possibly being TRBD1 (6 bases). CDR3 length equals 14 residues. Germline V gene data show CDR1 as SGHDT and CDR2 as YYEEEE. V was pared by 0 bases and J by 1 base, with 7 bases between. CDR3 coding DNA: TGTGCCAGCAGCTTGGGGACAGCGAACACTGAAGCTTTCTTT. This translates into CASSLGTANTEAFF.

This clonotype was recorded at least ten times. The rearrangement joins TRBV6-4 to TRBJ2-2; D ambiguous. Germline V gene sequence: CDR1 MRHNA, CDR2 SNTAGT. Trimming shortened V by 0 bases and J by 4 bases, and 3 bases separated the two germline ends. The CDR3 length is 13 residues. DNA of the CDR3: TGTGCCAGCAGTGACTCTAGCACCGGGGAGCTGTTTTTT. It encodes CASSDSSTGELFF.

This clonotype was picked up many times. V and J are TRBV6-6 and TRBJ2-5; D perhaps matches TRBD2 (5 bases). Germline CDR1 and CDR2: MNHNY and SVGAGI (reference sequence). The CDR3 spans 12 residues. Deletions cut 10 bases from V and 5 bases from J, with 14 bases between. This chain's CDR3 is CATRGSGETQYF. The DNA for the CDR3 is TGTGCCACGCGAGGGTCGGGCGAGACCCAGTACTTC.

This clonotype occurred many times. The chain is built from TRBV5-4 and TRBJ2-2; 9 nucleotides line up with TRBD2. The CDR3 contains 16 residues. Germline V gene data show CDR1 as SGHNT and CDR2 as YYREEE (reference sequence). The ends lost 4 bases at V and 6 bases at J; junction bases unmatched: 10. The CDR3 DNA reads TGTGCCAGCAGCCAGGGGCTAGCGGGGAGGGCCGGGGAGCTGTTTTTT. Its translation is CASSQGLAGRAGELFF.

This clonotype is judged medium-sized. CDR3 amino acids: CASSQDFGGPNIQYF. The CDR3, as DNA: TGCGCCAGCAGCCAAGATTTCGGGGGGCCAAACATTCAGTACTTC. The rearrangement joins TRBV4-3 to TRBJ2-4; weak D call: TRBD2 (7 bases). This CDR3 is 15 amino acids long. Trimming pared 0 bases from V and 6 bases from J, leaving 12 bases between. From germline, CDR1 is LGHNA and CDR2 YSLEER.

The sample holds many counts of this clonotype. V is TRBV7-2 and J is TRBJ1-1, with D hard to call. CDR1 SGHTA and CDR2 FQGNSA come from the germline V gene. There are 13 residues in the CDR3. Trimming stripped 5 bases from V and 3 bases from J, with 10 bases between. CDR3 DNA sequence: TGTGCCAGCAGCCCCGCCCATCACACTGAAGCTTTCTTT. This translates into CASSPAHHTEAFF.

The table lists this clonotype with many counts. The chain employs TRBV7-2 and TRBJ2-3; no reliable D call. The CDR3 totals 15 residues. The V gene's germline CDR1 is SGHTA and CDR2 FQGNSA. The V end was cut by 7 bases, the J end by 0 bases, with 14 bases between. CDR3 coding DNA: TGTGCCAGCAATCATGTCGGGTGGAGCACAGATACGCAGTATTTT. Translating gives CASNHVGWSTDTQYF.

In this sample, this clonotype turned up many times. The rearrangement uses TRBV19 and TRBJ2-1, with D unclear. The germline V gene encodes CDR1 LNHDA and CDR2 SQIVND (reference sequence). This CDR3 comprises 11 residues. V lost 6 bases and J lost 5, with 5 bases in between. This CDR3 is CASSFNNEQFF. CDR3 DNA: TGTGCCAGTAGCTTTAACAATGAGCAGTTCTTC.

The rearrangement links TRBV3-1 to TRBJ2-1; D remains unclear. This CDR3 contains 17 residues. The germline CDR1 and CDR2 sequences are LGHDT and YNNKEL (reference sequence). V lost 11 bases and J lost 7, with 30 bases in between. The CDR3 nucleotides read TGTGCCTTCTGCCGAGGATCTCGGACGGAATCGTGGAATGAGCAGTTCTTC. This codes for CAFCRGSRTESWNEQFF.